One T cell receptor beta chain is described in this entry. Antigen unknown. The sample comes from a study of cytomegalovirus exposure and HLA in healthy donors. Study-level information: The approximately 110 validation repertoires, a later analysis reported, used the same platform as the approximately 700 first-cohort repertoires.

The CDR3 length is 15 residues. J was trimmed by 0 bases and V by 6 bases; bases with no gene match: 5. The germline gives CDR1 KGHSH, CDR2 LQKENI. Libraries were prepared by immunoSEQ multiplex PCR; TCRdb keeps only in-frame clonotypes and omits some of them. This table has some 170,000 clones, more than 70% appearing once. The study, taken as a whole, reports: A subsequent analysis found that TCR clusters from the first cohort also tended to co-occur in the 120 validation repertoires, with under 95% of cluster scores above 0. There were approximately 150 TCR beta chains listed as cytomegalovirus-associated.

The donors were members of the roughly 130-subject validation cohort (separate from the approximately 670-subject first cohort). Sequencing was carried out using PBMCs. The chain uses TRBV18 and TRBJ2-7; 10 positions match TRBD2. The receptor was derived from a man aged 25-45 years in good health and CMV-seropositive. CDR3 residues: CASSPGTSDSYEQYF. The CDR3 DNA follows: TGTGCCAGCTCCCCCGGGACTAGCGACTCCTACGAGCAGTACTTC.